The rows below give T cell receptor beta chains drawn from one sample of a study of T-cell memory formation after mild COVID-19. TCRdb independently ran MiXCR on the 5' RACE reads; one entry per CDR3 protein. Of 140,000 to 150,000 distinct CDR3 sequences in the sample, approximately 5.7% were seen once. The source material was PBMCs or a T cell subset sorted from them (not recorded which). These receptors were taken from an adult woman who had mild COVID-19 (a few samples of this study predate the infection). Cell type and time point are not known. The CDR3 runs from the conserved cysteine through the conserved F or W.

>TRBV3-1|TRBJ1-4
CASSPSGQGAANEKLFF
>TRBV4-2|TRBJ2-3
CASSHSQRPSTDTQYF
>TRBV7-9|TRBJ2-7
CASSGGPGVLYEQYF
>TRBV2|TRBJ2-3
CASKGDLTDTQYF
>TRBV5-1|TRBJ2-1
CASTGQGVIGYNEQFF
>TRBV12-3/TRBV12-4|TRBJ2-7
CASSSGRSSYEQYF
>TRBV29-1|TRBJ2-7
CSVEWSVQYF
>TRBV2|TRBJ2-3
CASRLSHTQYF
>TRBV7-9|TRBJ2-5
CASSPKDRVRETQYF
>TRBV30|TRBJ2-7
CAWSGVVSYEQYF
>TRBV15|TRBJ2-7
CATSRRTGAYEQYF
>TRBV12-3/TRBV12-4|TRBJ2-5
CASSFAGAGETQYF
>TRBV7-8|TRBJ1-5
CASSPREGAQPQHF
>TRBV7-3|TRBJ2-2
CASSLMRGGNGELFF
>TRBV20-1|TRBJ2-7
CSATPGTPISYEQYF
>TRBV10-3|TRBJ1-2
CAISEGKSRYGYTF
>TRBV12-3/TRBV12-4|TRBJ2-4
CASSLAPWARYF
>TRBV5-1|TRBJ2-7
CASSRPAGNSYEQYF
>TRBV20-1|TRBJ2-1
CSASLWGGRQGNEQFF
>TRBV20-1|TRBJ2-1
CSARDASGRAQSSEQFF
>TRBV7-9|TRBJ1-2
CASRTGDDYGYTF
>TRBV29-1|TRBJ2-7
CSVAGSGYEQYF
>TRBV7-2|TRBJ1-4
CASSLWGVNEKLFF
>TRBV12-3/TRBV12-4|TRBJ2-5
CASSSRKTQYF
>TRBV13|TRBJ1-2
CASSSIRRGLSYGYTF
>TRBV5-1|TRBJ1-1
CASSRDESGGTEAFF
>TRBV7-3|TRBJ2-7
CASSLRGIYEQYF
>TRBV18|TRBJ2-1
CASSPGRGTSYNEQFF